This TCR beta chain is drawn from a study of shared clonotypes between healthy human individuals. Whole-study findings and limits: A handful of donors had around 5.2% of their naive CD4 clonotypes in common.

Some 30,000 T cell genomes, or roughly 180 ng DNA, went into the sorted-subset replicate PCRs. TCRdb's copy holds only in-frame clones and misses some; the assay was immunoSEQ multiplex PCR. The data contain around 2,000,000 clones, 90% to 95% of them singletons. V lost 0 bases and J 2 bases, leaving 14 bases between the germline ends. The CDR3 is 16 amino acids. The germline CDR1 and CDR2 sequences are SGDLS and YYNGEE. Nashville, Tennessee was home to all donors, each a Caucasian adult. As to this clone: What it recognizes is unknown.

Material: naive CD4+ T cells sorted from blood. Subset defined: CD45RA+ positively selected. This TCR came from a young man in good health. The chain employs TRBV9 and TRBJ2-5; D might be TRBD2 (6 bases). The CDR3 region has the DNA TGTGCCAGCAGCGTAGATGGAGGGGCGGCACAAGAGACCCAGTACTTC. Translated: CASSVDGGAAQETQYF.